The sequence of this T cell receptor beta chain was determined in a study of blood T cell repertoires in COVID-19 (dated by TCRdb to 2020 to 2022). For the wider study: Samples covering the acute and convalescent phases of COVID-19 were provided by collaborators in the United States, Italy and Spain. The prospective study material was composed of cDNA or gDNA derived from T cells, B-cell-depleted T cells, or PBMCs. Samples came from the ongoing ImmuneRACE study (first 160 participants) plus 1,254 subjects from 6 global collaborators. Where available, HLA class I and class II types were taken from metadata supplied by the sample provider and were not determined by assay-based typing. The repertoires were released in a freely available public database meant as a resource for research on the immune response to SARS-CoV-2. Nearly every sample came with metadata listing a de-identified subject ID, COVID-19 status, age in years and sex. Subjects who had been exposed to COVID-19, were actively infected with it, or had recovered from it provided the deeply sampled blood TCRbeta repertoires that made up the dataset.

The immunoSEQ Assay, a bias-controlled multiplex PCR, was used to amplify TCRbeta CDR3 regions from genomic DNA. As for how the authors treated the data: The number of nucleated cells in each sample was estimated from the amplification of reference gene primers within the assay. Sequence reads were collapsed and filtered to measure the absolute abundance of every unique TCRbeta CDR3 rearrangement. For each sample, productive Simpson clonality was calculated as the square root of Simpson's diversity index across productive rearrangements. Here the immuneACCESS table is served through TCRdb, limited to in-frame sequences with V and J called. Missing clones are a known gap in these copies; in checked studies unresolved V genes cover under half, and the rest lacks a known reason. The V and J calls and the clone size are those of that table, but D and trimming were determined from the DNA. The sample contains more than 150,000 clones, around 83% of them found a single time. The ten largest account for around 6.5% of the sample.

This clone was recorded only once. Its antigen is unknown. Nothing much larger sits one base from this clone, and base qualities are not available. Whole blood was collected in K2EDTA tubes by collaborating institutions according to the institutions' own protocols. Collaborator samples were shipped for TCRbeta analysis as frozen whole blood, isolated PBMCs, or DNA extracted from either sample type. The full study reports these points: How much clinical and demographic metadata was included differed by source and by participant, and the metadata was provided uncurated.

CDR1 KGHDR and CDR2 SFDVKD were looked up in the germline V gene. The CDR3 has 16 amino acids, counting the end cysteine and phenylalanine. The only DNA kept is the CDR3, 48 bases in frame from the first base. V is cut back by 5 bases and J by 2 bases, with 7 bases in the junction unmatched. Specimen: peripheral blood. The V and J genes are TRBV24-1 and TRBJ2-1, with 8 bases in between that match TRBD2. This sequence was found in a woman between 40 and 50 years old with acute or convalescent COVID-19. The DNA is TGTGCCACCAGTGGGGGAGCGGGAGTACCCTACAATGAGCAGTTCTTC. Its protein reads: CATSGGAGVPYNEQFF.